This T cell receptor beta chain came from a study of blood T cell dynamics during melanoma immunotherapy. Across the study: Patients with metastatic melanoma got pembrolizumab or nivolumab-ipilimumab as first-line care. The study's findings and limits: The study could not tell melanoma-specific clones from general immune activation.

The CDR3 covers 13 residues. V gave up 7 bases and J gave up 0 bases, with 10 bases separating them. CDR1 and CDR2 from the germline V gene are MDHEN and SYDVKM. About this clone: What it binds is not known.

The sample's time point: pre-treatment baseline. One draw preceded checkpoint blockade; another followed its first cycle at week 3. Every bulk PBMC sample received the same 350 ng of DNA. Produced via immunoSEQ multiplex PCR; TCRdb's table is partial and in-frame only. The sample contains about 15,000 clones, roughly 84% of which appear only once. The sequence came from a human donor with melanoma. The chain has TRBV28 and TRBJ2-7; D is uncertain. The sample consisted of blood, taken from a patient treated with checkpoint blockade. CDR3 in amino acids: CASNRQSSYEQYF. The CDR3 coding sequence is TGTGCCAGCAATCGGCAGAGCTCCTACGAGCAGTACTTC.